The text below deals with one TCR beta chain. Per germline, CDR1 ENHRY and CDR2 SYGVKD. The length of the CDR3 is 16 residues. J was trimmed by 4 bases and V by 5 bases; bases with no gene match: 13. The sample belongs to a study of blood T cell repertoires in COVID-19. Study at large: Whether acute or convalescent, the COVID-19 samples came from the United States, Italy and Spain. Nucleic acid was either cDNA or gDNA, and it came from T cells, B-cell-depleted T cells, or PBMCs.

Study processing details: It was from reference gene primer amplification that nucleated cell counts were estimated. Clones were read by immunoSEQ multiplex PCR, and TCRdb kept only the in-frame ones, dropping some. D and trimming come from the DNA, and the V and J calls and clone size come from that table. This table has some 64,000 clones, roughly 73% appearing once. The sequenced material came from peripheral blood. The chain is built from TRBV10-3 and TRBJ2-7; 8 nucleotides match TRBD1. The source is a woman between 55 and 75 years old with acute or convalescent COVID-19. The CDR3 loop is CAISSSVGQGWYEQYF. The CDR3 nucleotides read TGTGCCATCAGTTCCTCTGTTGGACAGGGATGGTACGAGCAGTACTTC.